The clone carrying this TCR beta chain was detected once. Primers for the PCR totalled 60 Vbeta and 13 Jbeta. The repertoire was sequenced with immunoSEQ multiplex PCR; TCRdb's copy has only in-frame clones and lacks some. Here the sample spans approximately 150,000 clones, 61% being singletons. This record belongs to a study of cytomegalovirus exposure and HLA in healthy donors. The source material was PBMCs. This TCR came from a male donor in good health and CMV-seronegative.

CDR3 nucleotides: TGCGCCAGCAGCTTGGCCGGGGGGGCCTACGAGCAGTACTTC. Its translation is CASSLAGGAYEQYF. This chain links TRBV5-1 with TRBJ2-7, with 8 bases identical to TRBD2. V was clipped by 0 bases and J by 2 bases; unmatched bases: 1. The germline CDR1 and CDR2 sequences are SGHRS and YFSETQ. This CDR3 comprises 14 residues.